This entry features one TCR beta chain sequence. The assay was immunoSEQ multiplex PCR, and TCRdb's table has in-frame clones only and misses some. The repertoire has around 140,000 clones, roughly 93% of them found once; the top ten carry around 5.4%. These data are taken from a study of control samples from healthy donors and cancer patients. Germline-derived CDR1 and CDR2 are MDHEN and SYDVKM. The CDR3 runs 13 residues. V was shortened by 6 bases and J by 8 bases, with 14 bases between the two germline ends. This clonotype originated in a man in his late teens or twenties in good health. Sequencing used blood. V is TRBV28 and J is TRBJ1-5; no clear D gene. Here the CDR3 reads CASSSPNQEPQHF. As DNA, the CDR3 is TGTGCCAGCAGCTCCCCAAACCAGGAGCCCCAGCATTTT.